This T cell receptor (beta chain) originates from a study of identical twins. Findings of the study overall: Within twin pairs, the out-of-frame alpha sequences they shared showed excess low generation probability.

CDR1 and CDR2 from the germline V gene are SQVTM and ANQGSEA. This CDR3 region has 11 residues. Trimming cost V 6 bases and J 4 bases, with 7 bases left between them. In the case of this clonotype: Antigen: not known.

cDNA carried unique molecular identifiers, and a universal primer site was added by template switching. From the 5' RACE reads, TCRdb called clonotypes with MiXCR, one entry per CDR3 protein. Of some 590,000 distinct CDR3 sequences in the sample, nearly 10% were seen once. These data also featured in a second study, about yellow fever vaccine responses in identical twins. From that report: Twins reportedly showed a vaccine T cell response that seemed partly convergent and partly personalized.

What was sequenced was PBMCs. The clonotype was recovered from a woman in her late teens or twenties in good health. J is TRBJ2-1 and V is TRBV29-1; perhaps TRBD1 as D (5 bases). CDR3 sequence reads: CSVTEYNEQFF. The CDR3 region has the DNA TGCAGCGTGACAGAATACAATGAGCAGTTCTTC.